Included here is one T cell receptor beta chain sequence, with context. No antigen is known for it. Amplifying from RNA transcripts, the study obtained TCR beta CDR3 regions. Following a first-round RT-PCR that used HTBI primers, a second-round multiplex PCR was carried out. TCRdb called the multiplex PCR reads again in MiXCR, with one record for every CDR3 protein. The repertoire holds hundreds of thousands of distinct CDR3 sequences, with approximately 40% as singletons. The sample originates from a study of Graves' ophthalmopathy and Graves' hyperthyroidism. General study findings and limits: Predictions made by the model for ophthalmopathy progression reached more than 55% sensitivity and less than 80% specificity.

The CDR3 runs to 13 residues. Germline CDR1 and CDR2: MNHNS and SASEGT. V lost 6 bases and J lost 3, with 8 bases in between. Sequenced sample: peripheral blood. The sequence was obtained from an adult man with Graves' ophthalmopathy. This rearrangement joins TRBV6-1 to TRBJ2-2; D is unresolved. CDR3 amino acids: CASSPLDTGELFF. CDR3 bases: TGTGCCAGCAGCCCCCTTGACACCGGGGAGCTGTTTTTT.